This T cell receptor beta chain was observed in a study of cytomegalovirus exposure and HLA in healthy donors. Study context: The early release's HLA-typed donors yielded 78 million or so unique TCRs.

Findings of the study overall: A prior analysis recorded that most TCR beta V segments were productive about 87% or about 30% of the time. The authors later linked a missense DCLRE1C variant to TCR beta V- and J-gene trimming.

The primer mix had 60 Vbeta and 13 Jbeta primers. Only in-frame clones appear in the TCRdb table, and some are missing; sequencing was by immunoSEQ multiplex PCR. The sample yields about 120,000 clones, 80% seen once. As regards this clone: The antigen is undetermined.

Germline CDR1 and CDR2: SGHAT and FQNNGV. This CDR3 comprises 15 residues. This TCR was sampled from a young man in good health and CMV-seropositive. V is TRBV11-2 and J is TRBJ2-5; TRBD1 matches 8 bases. The J call may not be correct, given that the DNA end is closer to TRBJ2-7. The sequenced material came from PBMCs. As DNA, the CDR3 is TGTGCCAGCAGCTCTCTTCGGACAGGGATATACGAGCAGTACTTC. Protein sequence: CASSSLRTGIYEQYF.